The 32 T cell receptor beta chains given below trace back to one sample, sequenced in a study of CD8+CD57+ T cells in acquired aplastic anemia. Patients picked for sequencing had shown CD8+CD57+ cell expansion detected by flow cytometry. The template for TCR beta VDJ and CDR3 sequence profiling was genomic DNA. TCRdb re-called the reads through MiXCR, storing one row per CDR3 protein. The data show about 240,000 distinct CDR3 sequences, approximately 45% seen once. The specimen sequenced was sorted CD4+, CD8+, or CD8+CD57+ T cells (not recorded which) from PBMCs. These receptors all stem from a human donor with aplastic anemia.

The sample holds many counts of this clonotype. The J gene is TRBJ1-5, the V gene TRBV5-6, with 8 nucleotides matching TRBD1. The J segment lost 9 bases and the V segment lost 0 bases, leaving 8 bases of the junction unmatched. The CDR3 runs to 15 residues. CDR1 and CDR2 from the germline V gene are SGHDT and YYEEEE. The DNA for the CDR3 is TGTGCCAGCAGCTTGGGGGGGACAGGTTCGGGGCCCCAGCATTTT. It encodes CASSLGGTGSGPQHF.

The gene calls are TRBV2 and TRBJ1-1, with TRBD1 matching over 12 bases. V shed 6 bases, J shed 5 bases, and the junction held 10 bases outside the gene matches. The CDR3 has 16 residues. Germline values: CDR1 SNHLY, CDR2 FYNNEI. Here the CDR3 reads CASSWDRGRGDTEAFF. The CDR3 DNA reads TGTGCCAGCAGCTGGGACAGGGGGCGTGGGGATACTGAAGCTTTCTTT.

This clonotype was seen many times. The rearrangement uses TRBV6-1 and TRBJ1-3; D is unresolved. The germline V gene encodes CDR1 MNHNS and CDR2 SASEGT. The V gene lost 0 bases and the J gene lost 0 bases, with 9 bases spanning the gap. The CDR3 runs to 16 residues. The CDR3 DNA reads TGTGCCAGCAGTGAAGCGGACGGAGACTCTGGAAACACCATATATTTT. Protein sequence: CASSEADGDSGNTIYF.

The V gene is TRBV6-5, the J gene TRBJ2-7; 7 bases are a match to TRBD1. Germline CDR1 MNHEY, CDR2 SVGAGI. Trimming cost V 5 bases and J 4 bases; bases outside gene matches: 5. The CDR3 consists of 13 residues. The CDR3 DNA sequence: TGTGCCAGCAGTGAACAGGGGTGGTACGAGCAGTACTTC. Translating it yields CASSEQGWYEQYF.

The sample holds many counts of this clonotype. The chain recombines TRBV5-1 with TRBJ1-1; no clear D. The germline V and J ends were trimmed by 4 bases and 5 bases, with 9 bases remaining between them. Germline CDR1 is SGHRS and CDR2 is YFSETQ. The CDR3 consists of 12 residues. The CDR3 sequence: CASSRSLTEAFF. The CDR3 region has the DNA TGCGCCAGCAGCCGAAGTTTGACTGAAGCTTTCTTT.

A few counts support this clonotype. A much bigger clone sits one base away, suggesting this may be a read error. In DNA form, the CDR3 reads TGTGCCAGCAGCTTAATTGGACAGACCTACGATGAGCAGTTCTTC. The encoded protein is CASSLIGQTYDEQFF. The chain combines TRBV7-3 with TRBJ2-1; TRBD1 might be the D (6 bases). The CDR3 is made up of 15 amino acids. CDR1 is SGHTA and CDR2 is FQGTGA in the germline V gene.

The V call is TRBV29-1, the J call TRBJ1-2, with 11 bases aligning to TRBD1. The CDR3 length is 13 residues. CDR1 and CDR2 (germline): SQVTM, ANQGSEA. V trimming: 7 bases; J trimming: 4 bases; junction bases outside the gene matches: 5. CDR3 loop: CSAGQGAGYGYTF. The CDR3 coding sequence is TGCAGCGCCGGACAGGGGGCGGGCTATGGCTACACCTTC. The full variable domain, completed using reference TRBV29-1 and TRBJ1-2, is SAVISQKPSRDICQRGTSLTIQCQVDSQVTMMFWYRQQPGQSLTLIATANQGSEATYESGFVIDKFPISRPNLTFSTLTVSNMSPEDSSIYLCSAGQGAGYGYTFGSGTRLTVV.

This clonotype has ten or more counts. This chain uses TRBV11-2 with TRBJ2-1; a possible D gene is TRBD2 (5 bases). Germline CDR1 SGHAT, CDR2 FQNNGV. This CDR3 is built from 16 residues. The ends were cut back, 6 bases at V and 4 bases at J, with 19 bases in the middle. The CDR3 here is CASRLGRGPGYNEQFF. In DNA form, the CDR3 reads TGTGCCAGCAGGTTGGGTAGAGGGCCGGGATACAATGAGCAGTTCTTC.

This clonotype was seen at least ten times. This CDR3 is CASSTAGGPYEQYF. The CDR3 DNA follows: TGCGCCAGCAGCACAGCAGGGGGGCCCTACGAGCAGTACTTC. The rearrangement links TRBV4-1 to TRBJ2-7; TRBD1 might be the D (7 bases). The CDR3 covers 14 residues. The germline V and J ends were trimmed by 5 bases and 2 bases, with 13 bases remaining between them. The germline gives CDR1 MGHRA, CDR2 YSYEKL.

This clonotype has a handful of counts. The V call is TRBV27, the J call TRBJ2-3; 8 bases are a match to TRBD2. The V and J ends lost 2 bases and 3 bases, in that order; junction bases with no gene match: 13. The CDR3 has 18 residues. The germline V gene has CDR1 MNHEY and CDR2 SMNVEV (reference sequence). CDR3 in amino acids: CASSLSPLTGGRTDTQYF. The CDR3 DNA follows: TGTGCCAGCAGTTTAAGCCCTCTGACGGGAGGGCGAACAGATACGCAGTATTTT.

Comment on this clonotype: The conserved phenylalanine or tryptophan normally closing the CDR3 is absent here, so this likely arose from a read error. This CDR3 is CASRLTSGGAHTQYL. Here the CDR3 DNA reads TGTGCCAGTAGACTAACTAGCGGGGGGGCGCATACGCAGTATCTT. The J gene is TRBJ2-3, the V gene TRBV19, with TRBD2 identical over 13 bases. The trim removed 6 bases at V and 7 bases at J, leaving 7 bases unmatched. Looked up from germline, CDR1 is LNHDA and CDR2 is SQIVND (reference sequence). There are 15 residues in the CDR3.

The rearrangement uses TRBV7-9 and TRBJ1-1; 9 nucleotides align to TRBD1. Germline values: CDR1 SEHNR, CDR2 FQNEAQ (reference sequence). V was clipped by 4 bases and J by 6 bases; unmatched bases: 6. This CDR3 has 14 residues. The chain's CDR3 is CASSSQGAVAEAFF. The CDR3 region has the DNA TGTGCCAGCAGCTCACAGGGGGCTGTGGCTGAAGCTTTCTTT.

This clonotype was detected only a few times. The chain carries TRBV10-3 and TRBJ1-1; 7 bases align to TRBD1. Per germline, CDR1 ENHRY and CDR2 SYGVKD. The CDR3 totals 13 residues. The trim removed 5 bases at V and 11 bases at J, leaving 11 bases unmatched. CDR3 bases: TGTGCCATCAGTTCTAGAGAACAGGGGACGGCTTTCTTT. It codes for CAISSREQGTAFF.

CDR3 in amino acids: CASSLLGQGGNSPLHF. Written as DNA, the CDR3 is TGTGCCAGCAGTCTTCTTGGACAGGGAGGAAATTCACCCCTCCACTTT. The V gene is TRBV7-9, the J gene TRBJ1-6, with 8 nucleotides matching TRBD1. CDR3 length: 16 residues. Trimming removed 6 bases from V and 7 bases from J; junction bases left unmatched: 11. Germline values: CDR1 SEHNR, CDR2 FQNEAQ (reference sequence). The full variable domain, rest sourced from reference TRBV7-9 and TRBJ1-6, is DTGVSQNPRHKITKRGQNVTFRCDPISEHNRLYWYRQTLGQGPEFLTYFQNEAQLEKSRLLSDRFSAERPKGSFSTLEIQRTEQGDSAMYLCASSLLGQGGNSPLHFGNGTRLTVT.

V gene TRBV6-2 or TRBV6-3 combines with J gene TRBJ2-3, with D hard to call. The CDR3 totals 16 residues. V gave up 5 bases and J gave up 2 bases, with 17 bases separating them. Germline CDR1 is MNHEY and CDR2 is SVGEGT. CDR3 residues: CASSPELRVLTDTQYF. The CDR3 bases are TGTGCCAGCAGTCCTGAGTTAAGGGTCCTCACAGATACGCAGTATTTT.

This clonotype was observed a handful of times. Possible read error: a much larger clone is one base away. This chain uses TRBV7-9 with TRBJ2-3; 9 bases line up with TRBD2. Germline V lookup: CDR1 SEHNR, CDR2 FQNEAQ (reference sequence). The CDR3 contains 17 residues. The CDR3: CASSQLPGLALTDTRYF. The DNA for the CDR3 is TGTGCCAGCAGCCAACTTCCGGGACTAGCCCTCACAGATACGCGGTATTTT.

Remarks on this clonotype: Germline is not matched at one junction end, which may reflect a read error. The gene calls are TRBV5-1 and TRBJ1-1, with 10 bases that match TRBD1. CDR1 SGHRS and CDR2 YFSETQ come from the germline V gene. This CDR3 is built from 18 residues. CDR3: CASGLGPGQGFEGTEAFF. CDR3 nucleotides: TGCGCCAGCGGCTTGGGACCGGGACAGGGGTTTGAAGGCACTGAAGCTTTCTTT.

The chain joins TRBV2 to TRBJ1-1; 7 nucleotides match TRBD1. The J segment lost 6 bases and the V segment lost 7 bases, leaving 5 bases of the junction unmatched. The CDR3 loop spans 12 amino acids. The germline gives CDR1 SNHLY, CDR2 FYNNEI. The CDR3 DNA sequence: TGTGCCAGCAAGGGGGCAGGATCTGAAGCTTTCTTT. Its protein product is CASKGAGSEAFF.

Details on this clonotype: At one end the junction does not follow the germline gene, possibly because of a read error. The chain recombines TRBV5-1 with TRBJ1-1, with D possibly matching TRBD1 (6 bases). The V gene's germline CDR1 is SGHRS and CDR2 YFSETQ. CDR3 length: 9 residues. DNA for the CDR3: TGCGCCAGCAGCCAGAGAGGGGGCTTT. Protein: CASSQRGGF.

This clonotype was detected many times. V and J are TRBV6-5 and TRBJ2-2; the D is unclear. The CDR3 covers 15 residues. Trimming stripped 2 bases from V and 1 base from J, with 8 bases between. Per germline, CDR1 MNHEY and CDR2 SVGAGI. The CDR3 region is CASSYGFMNTGELFF. The CDR3 DNA follows: TGTGCCAGCAGTTACGGGTTCATGAACACCGGGGAGCTGTTTTTT.

J is TRBJ2-5 and V is TRBV19; D is possibly TRBD1 or TRBD2 (6 bases each). Germline-derived CDR1 and CDR2 are LNHDA and SQIVND (reference sequence). The CDR3 covers 13 residues. V was trimmed by 8 bases and J by 4 bases, leaving 14 bases between them. CDR3 region: CASQGQGGETQYF. For the CDR3, the DNA is TGTGCCAGTCAGGGGCAGGGAGGAGAGACCCAGTACTTC.

This chain uses TRBV19 with TRBJ2-7; TRBD1 aligns across 10 bases. V lost 4 bases to trimming and J lost 6 bases; unmatched junction nucleotides: 6. The CDR3 is 14 amino acids. Germline-derived CDR1 and CDR2 are LNHDA and SQIVND (reference sequence). CDR3: CASSTGTGEGEQYF. In DNA, the CDR3 is TGTGCCAGTAGTACCGGGACAGGGGAGGGCGAGCAGTACTTC.

The J gene is TRBJ2-1, the V gene TRBV9, with 7 bases fitting TRBD2. The V gene's germline CDR1 is SGDLS and CDR2 YYNGEE. Unmatched junction bases numbered 12, after V lost 0 bases and J lost 0 bases. The CDR3 is 19 amino acids. CDR3 nucleotides: TGTGCCAGCAGCGTAGGGGTAGGCTTGGGGGGGAGCTCCTACAATGAGCAGTTCTTC. Protein: CASSVGVGLGGSSYNEQFF.

The chain uses TRBV7-9 and TRBJ1-6; TRBD1 matches 7 bases. The germline V gene encodes CDR1 SEHNR and CDR2 FQNEAQ (reference sequence). The trim removed 3 bases at V and 9 bases at J, leaving 8 bases unmatched. The CDR3 loop spans 15 amino acids. For the CDR3, the DNA is TGTGCCAGCAGCTTTCAGGGGGGGGCCGCTTCACCCCTCCACTTT. As protein: CASSFQGGAASPLHF. The whole variable domain, remainder taken from reference TRBV7-9 and TRBJ1-6, is DTGVSQNPRHKITKRGQNVTFRCDPISEHNRLYWYRQTLGQGPEFLTYFQNEAQLEKSRLLSDRFSAERPKGSFSTLEIQRTEQGDSAMYLCASSFQGGAASPLHFGNGTRLTVT.

This clonotype occurred a few times. The J gene is TRBJ2-1, the V gene TRBV29-1; D assignment may be TRBD1 or TRBD2 (6 bases each). This CDR3 is built from 13 residues. V was shortened by 0 bases and J by 9 bases, with 12 bases between the two germline ends. Germline V gene sequence: CDR1 SQVTM, CDR2 ANQGSEA. Written as DNA, the CDR3 is TGCAGCGTTGAAGATGGCAGGGGAGGTGAGCAGTTCTTC. Residues: CSVEDGRGGEQFF.

This clonotype showed up many times. The rearrangement joins TRBV7-8 to TRBJ1-2; 7 bases are shared with TRBD1. V lost 3 bases and J lost 3; bases outside the gene matches: 7. CDR3 length: 15 amino acids. Germline CDR1 reads SGHVS; CDR2 reads FQNEAQ. The CDR3 DNA follows: TGTGCCAGCAGCTTGGAGGACAGGCCATACTATGGCTACACCTTC. This translates into CASSLEDRPYYGYTF. The full variable domain, with the rest looked up from reference TRBV7-8 and TRBJ1-2, is GAGVSQSPRYKVAKRGQDVALRCDPISGHVSLFWYQQALGQGPEFLTYFQNEAQLDKSGLPSDRFFAERPEGSVSTLKIQRTQQEDSAVYLCASSLEDRPYYGYTFGSGTRLTVV.

The gene calls are TRBV24-1 and TRBJ1-2; D may be TRBD1 (5 bases). Between the trimmed V and J ends, which lost 5 bases and 8 bases, there was a span of 14 bases. Per germline, CDR1 KGHDR and CDR2 SFDVKD. This CDR3 spans 13 amino acids. The CDR3 DNA sequence: TGTGCCACCAGTGGTGGGGACGCACGAGGCTACACCTTC. Its protein is CATSGGDARGYTF.

V gene TRBV15 combines with J gene TRBJ1-1; possibly TRBD1 for D (6 bases). Per germline, CDR1 LNHNV and CDR2 YYDKDF (reference sequence). This CDR3 is 14 amino acids long. Trimming left V 3 bases short and J 11 bases short, with 19 bases between. CDR3 coding DNA: TGTGCCACCAGCAGCCGGGACACCCTTCTGGGGGCTTTCTTT. Encoded protein: CATSSRDTLLGAFF.

V usage is TRBV5-1 and J usage is TRBJ1-3, with D unclear. The V end was cut by 4 bases, the J end by 0 bases, with 8 bases between. Germline values: CDR1 SGHRS, CDR2 YFSETQ. CDR3 length equals 14 residues. The CDR3 DNA reads TGCGCCAGCAGCGATACACCCTCTGGAAACACCATATATTTT. Translated, it gives CASSDTPSGNTIYF. Using reference TRBV5-1 and TRBJ1-3 for the parts outside the CDR3, the full variable domain is KAGVTQTPRYLIKTRGQQVTLSCSPISGHRSVSWYQQTPGQGLQFLFEYFSETQRNKGNFPGRFSGRQFSNSRSEMNVSTLELGDSALYLCASSDTPSGNTIYFGEGSWLTVV.

This chain links TRBV7-9 with TRBJ2-1; 11 nucleotides align to TRBD2. Germline CDR1 SEHNR, CDR2 FQNEAQ (reference sequence). The V and J ends lost 4 bases and 0 bases, in that order; junction bases with no gene match: 11. This CDR3 contains 19 residues. The CDR3 loop is CASSSGRTSGPSSYNEQFF. The CDR3 bases are TGTGCCAGCAGCTCCGGGCGGACTAGCGGGCCGAGCTCCTACAATGAGCAGTTCTTC.

This clonotype occurred many times. The chain combines TRBV7-9 with TRBJ1-1, with a possible D match to TRBD1 (5 bases). This CDR3 is built from 15 residues. Trimming shortened V by 5 bases and J by 2 bases, and 15 bases separated the two germline ends. CDR1 is SEHNR and CDR2 is FQNEAQ in the germline V gene (reference sequence). The CDR3 sequence: CASSPPAGKNTEAFF. Here the CDR3 DNA reads TGTGCCAGCAGCCCCCCGGCAGGGAAAAACACTGAAGCTTTCTTT.

Comment on this clonotype: The junction departs from the called germline gene at one end, perhaps through a read error. The CDR3 spells CASSLETGAGELFF. CDR3 bases: TGTGCCAGCAGCTTGGAAACCGGGGCCGGGGAGCTGTTTTTT. The V gene is TRBV5-1, the J gene TRBJ2-2; D is perhaps TRBD2 (5 bases). From germline, CDR1 is SGHRS and CDR2 YFSETQ. This CDR3 is 14 amino acids long.